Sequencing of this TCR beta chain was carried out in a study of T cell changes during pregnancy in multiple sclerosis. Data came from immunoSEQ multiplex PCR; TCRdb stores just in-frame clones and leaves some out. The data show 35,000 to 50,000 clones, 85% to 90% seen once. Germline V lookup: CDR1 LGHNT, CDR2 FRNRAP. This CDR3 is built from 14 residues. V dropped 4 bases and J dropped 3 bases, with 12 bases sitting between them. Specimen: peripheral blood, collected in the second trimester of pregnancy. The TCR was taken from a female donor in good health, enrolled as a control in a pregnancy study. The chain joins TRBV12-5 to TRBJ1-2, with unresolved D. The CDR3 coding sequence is TGTGCTAGTGGTTCCCTTCTTCCGGACTATGGCTACACCTTC. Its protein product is CASGSLLPDYGYTF.